This note documents a single T cell receptor (beta chain) sequence. This entry is derived from a study of blood T cell repertoires in COVID-19. The overall study: From the United States, Italy and Spain came samples of acute and convalescent COVID-19. Sample material is recorded as cDNA or gDNA derived from T cells, B-cell-depleted T cells, or PBMCs.

Germline V CDR1 and CDR2: DFQATT, SNEGSKA (reference sequence). The CDR3 extends over 16 amino acids. V was clipped by 3 bases and J by 4 bases, with 21 bases between them. The method was immunoSEQ multiplex PCR; TCRdb's version includes in-frame clones alone and lacks a portion of them. The sample includes about 160,000 clones, 84% of them seen just once. The sequencing input was peripheral blood. The V and J genes are TRBV20-1 and TRBJ1-1; no clear D gene. This sequence was found in a man between 70 and 80 years old with acute or convalescent COVID-19. The CDR3 DNA follows: TGCAGTGCTAGTCAACCGATCAGCGGCCGGGGCACTGAAGCTTTCTTT. Residues: CSASQPISGRGTEAFF.